These 11 T cell receptor beta chains came from one sample sequenced in a study of T cell responses to AZD1222 COVID-19 vaccine. Produced via immunoSEQ multiplex PCR; TCRdb's table is partial and in-frame only. The sample lists 150,000 to 250,000 clones; 90% to 95% were seen once. Sequenced material: peripheral blood, taken 28 days after the second AZD1222 dose. All receptors derive from an adult who received the AZD1222 COVID-19 vaccine.

V gene TRBV6-5 combines with J gene TRBJ2-6; D possibly corresponds to TRBD2 (5 bases). This CDR3 has 15 amino acids. V shed 8 bases and J shed 0 bases, with 11 bases lying between them. The germline V gene encodes CDR1 MNHEY and CDR2 SVGAGI. CDR3 in DNA: TGTGCCAGCGAGGGCAGCGACTCTGGGGCCAACGTCCTGACTTTC. As protein: CASEGSDSGANVLTF.

The chain uses TRBV6-5 and TRBJ1-2, with no clear D. V was shortened by 0 bases and J by 7 bases, with 12 bases between the two germline ends. CDR1 MNHEY and CDR2 SVGAGI come from the germline V gene. This CDR3 contains 14 residues. The DNA for the CDR3 is TGTGCCAGCAGTTACTCGCAGGAATCTAGTGGCTACACCTTC. This codes for CASSYSQESSGYTF.

This chain connects TRBV14 to TRBJ1-2, with unresolved D. The germline V gene has CDR1 SGHDN and CDR2 FVKESK. This CDR3 spans 13 amino acids. V was pared by 0 bases and J by 10 bases, with 12 bases between. CDR3 DNA: TGTGCCAGCAGCCAAGATCGGGCCCTAACCTACACCTTC. It specifies CASSQDRALTYTF.

The chain is built from TRBV6-6 and TRBJ2-1, with D unclear. Trimming took off 5 bases at V and 0 bases at J, with 8 bases between the two ends. Looked up from germline, CDR1 is MNHNY and CDR2 is SVGAGI (reference sequence). The CDR3 runs 14 residues. The CDR3 nucleotides are TGTGCCAGCAGTCTTTTCGGCTCCTACAATGAGCAGTTCTTC. Amino acid sequence: CASSLFGSYNEQFF.

The chain has TRBV5-1 and TRBJ2-1, with D perhaps TRBD2 (7 bases). The germline V gene has CDR1 SGHRS and CDR2 YFSETQ. Trimming took off 4 bases at V and 3 bases at J, with 11 bases between the two ends. The CDR3 is made up of 14 amino acids. The CDR3 is CASSVGGDYNEQFF. The CDR3 region has the DNA TGCGCCAGCAGCGTAGGGGGGGACTACAATGAGCAGTTCTTC.

The CDR3 DNA sequence: TGTGCCAGCTCACCACGGAACTTAAACACTGAAGCTTTCTTT. Amino acid sequence: CASSPRNLNTEAFF. The chain combines TRBV18 with TRBJ1-1; D not certain. The CDR3 length is 14 residues. Trimming shortened V by 1 base and J by 2 bases, and 8 bases separated the two germline ends. The V gene's germline CDR1 is KGHSH and CDR2 LQKENI.

The chain carries TRBV5-1 and TRBJ1-2, with no clear D. CDR3 length: 12 amino acids. The V and J ends lost 3 bases and 8 bases respectively, with 11 bases between them. CDR1 and CDR2 (germline): SGHRS, YFSETQ. This chain's CDR3 is CASSSQEGGYTF. The CDR3 region has the DNA TGCGCCAGCAGCTCGCAGGAAGGCGGCTACACCTTC.

The chain joins TRBV28 to TRBJ2-7; 10 nucleotides match TRBD1. The trim removed 5 bases at V and 4 bases at J, leaving 11 bases unmatched. CDR1 is MDHEN and CDR2 is SYDVKM in the germline V gene. The CDR3 spans 16 residues. This chain's CDR3 is CASSPSPGTGVYEQYF. DNA for the CDR3: TGTGCCAGCAGTCCCTCCCCCGGGACAGGGGTTTACGAGCAGTACTTC.

The chain couples TRBV6-5 to TRBJ1-6, with D tentatively TRBD1 (6 bases). Trimming cost V 7 bases and J 8 bases, with 12 bases left between them. The CDR3 is made up of 13 amino acids. Germline CDR1 MNHEY, CDR2 SVGAGI. The CDR3 DNA is TGTGCCAGCAAGCGAGGGGGGGATTCACCCCTCCACTTT. Residues: CASKRGGDSPLHF.

The V call is TRBV5-1, the J call TRBJ2-7, with a weak D call TRBD1 (6 bases). This CDR3 is built from 17 residues. V was shortened by 4 bases and J by 4 bases, with 24 bases between the two germline ends. The V gene's germline CDR1 is SGHRS and CDR2 YFSETQ. Here the CDR3 reads CASSVGTRGTAEYEQYF. The CDR3 nucleotides are TGCGCCAGCAGCGTTGGGACAAGGGGGACCGCGGAATACGAGCAGTACTTC.

This clone was observed a few times. V and J are TRBV27 and TRBJ2-7; TRBD1 aligns across 8 bases. This CDR3 is built from 14 residues. J was trimmed by 3 bases and V by 2 bases; bases with no gene match: 3. CDR1 is MNHEY, CDR2 SMNVEV, per germline (reference sequence). The CDR3 DNA follows: TGTGCCAGCAGTTTACAGGGGGCCAACTACGAGCAGTACTTC. Its protein is CASSLQGANYEQYF.